This TCR beta chain was identified during a study of T cell responses to AZD1222 COVID-19 vaccine (dated by TCRdb to about 2021). At the level of the whole study: A total of roughly 240 trial participants underwent TCR sequencing, of whom 200 to 220 received two doses of AZD1222 and some 25 received two doses of the MenACWY control vaccine. Enrollment into the trials was organized by age into subgroups of 18-55, 56-69 and 70-plus years, and those subgroups contained about 150, 27 and 61 TCR-sequenced participants, respectively.

About this clone: What antigen it recognizes has not been identified. No base quality information exists; no much larger clone differs at one position.

The CDR3 regions of human TCRbeta chains were analyzed by immunosequencing. As for how the authors treated the data: Repertoire TCRs were checked for matches against a reference library of SARS-CoV-2-specific TCRs that had been generated using the MIRA antigen-specificity platform. Breadth meant the fraction of unique TCRs that were SARS-CoV-2-associated, whereas depth meant the fraction of total T cells that were SARS-CoV-2-associated. Using the MIRA data, each spike-specific TCR was mapped to the spike region that the TCR reacts to and placed in a CD4 or CD8 class. Log10-transformed breadth and depth values were compared by one-way ANOVA with Sidak's multiple comparisons tests. Held by TCRdb, this immuneACCESS table contains in-frame sequences only and omits some clones. Under half of the omission traces to an unresolved V gene where checked; the cause of the rest is unknown. Clonal size and the V and J genes are those of that table, whereas D and trimming came from the DNA. The sample has around 120,000 clones on record, 85% to 95% of them singletons. The top ten clones comprise around 5.1% of the sample.

General study outcomes and caveats: Most participants were white British and females outnumbered males, and the authors suggested that clonal diversity may have been underestimated. Nearly half of unique spike-specific TCRs reportedly recognized epitopes outside regions mutated in the B.1.351 and B.1.1.7 variants. Because no day 14 peak-response samples were available, repertoires were characterized only after the peak T cell response. A significant rise in spike-specific TCR breadth and depth was observed after two AZD1222 doses relative to day 0 and relative to MenACWY recipients. Vaccine-associated CD4 TCRs spanned the whole spike protein, with dominant responses in regions 160-218 and 743-854. Conclusions about previously exposed vaccinees were limited because only 5 or 6 AZD1222 recipients were SARS-CoV-2 seropositive at baseline. The 56-69-year group was small, and its depth increase did not reach significance, likely because of low power.

Reading from cysteine to phenylalanine, the CDR3 counts 14 amino acids. The CDR3 DNA has 42 bases and is translated from base 1. V is shortened by 6 bases, J by 3 bases, and the region joining them spans 14 bases. According to the germline V gene, CDR1 reads KGHSH and CDR2 reads LQKENI. In the paper's terms, the time point label means: about 28 days (+/-7) after the second vaccine dose. AZD1222 recipients with second doses at about 4 weeks or about 12 weeks were pooled, because spike-specific TCR depth and breadth did not differ between schedules. Vaccinee samples came from UK trials COV001 and COV002, including a single-blind randomized controlled phase 2/3 trial of AZD1222 (ChAdOx1 nCoV-19) in healthy adults. Trial participant PBMC samples were collected at day 0 and day 28 after the second dose for TCRbeta chain sequencing.

This clonotype originated in an adult who received the AZD1222 COVID-19 vaccine. The V gene is TRBV18 and the J gene is TRBJ2-5; TRBD1 is a weak D gene call, 7 bases matching. Sequences were derived from peripheral blood, sampled 28 days after the second AZD1222 dose. Here the CDR3 is given as CASSPRGVEETQYF. The DNA sequence is as follows: TGTGCCAGCTCCCCCAGGGGGGTCGAAGAGACCCAGTACTTC.